A single sample is the source of the 26 T cell receptor beta chains below, sequenced in a study of T cell changes during pregnancy in multiple sclerosis. Profiled with immunoSEQ multiplex PCR; TCRdb holds only in-frame clones, not every one. This table holds about 40,000 clones, 93% found once. The specimen comprised CD8+ T cells from peripheral blood mononuclear cells, sampled in the third trimester of pregnancy. These receptors all come from a female donor with multiple sclerosis, enrolled in a pregnancy study.

The gene calls are TRBV9 and TRBJ1-4, with a weak D call TRBD1 (5 bases). Trimming cost V 4 bases and J 2 bases, with 12 bases left between them. The CDR3 loop spans 15 amino acids. Germline CDR1 and CDR2: SGDLS and YYNGEE. The CDR3: CASSPAGHTNEKLFF. The CDR3 DNA is TGTGCCAGCAGCCCGGCGGGGCACACTAATGAAAAACTGTTTTTT.

This clone was counted only a few times. V is TRBV6-1 and J is TRBJ1-5; 7 nucleotides match TRBD1. Germline CDR1 MNHNS, CDR2 SASEGT. Trimming removed 6 bases from V and 0 bases from J; junction bases left unmatched: 5. CDR3 length: 15 amino acids. The CDR3 region is CASRETGDSNQPQHF. The CDR3 DNA sequence: TGTGCCAGCAGGGAAACAGGGGATAGCAATCAGCCCCAGCATTTT.

The chain couples TRBV5-4 to TRBJ1-4; D unresolved. Deletions cut 2 bases from V and 6 bases from J, with 11 bases between. This CDR3 contains 14 residues. Germline CDR1 and CDR2: SGHNT and YYREEE (reference sequence). As DNA, the CDR3 is TGTGCCAGCAGCTTATGGGGAGAGGATGAAAAACTGTTTTTT. Its protein product is CASSLWGEDEKLFF.

The CDR3 DNA is TGTGCCACCTTCAGGACAGGGCTGTCCTACGAGCAGTACTTC. This gives the protein CATFRTGLSYEQYF. This chain links TRBV6-1 with TRBJ2-7, with 8 bases fitting TRBD1. Per germline, CDR1 MNHNS and CDR2 SASEGT. The CDR3 contains 14 residues. V dropped 10 bases and J dropped 1; count of bases not matched to a gene: 9.

V is TRBV4-1 and J is TRBJ1-1, with D maybe TRBD1 (5 bases). V dropped 4 bases and J dropped 5 bases, with 14 bases sitting between them. Germline CDR1 and CDR2: MGHRA and YSYEKL. CDR3 length: 14 residues. The CDR3 region has the DNA TGCGCCAGCAGCCTCATGGAGGGGCAGACTGAAGCTTTCTTT. Its protein product is CASSLMEGQTEAFF.

The V call is TRBV15, the J call TRBJ1-2; 11 bases match TRBD1. Germline CDR1 reads LNHNV; CDR2 reads YYDKDF (reference sequence). Trimming took 3 bases from V and 0 from J; bases not matched to a gene: 0. The length of the CDR3 is 15 residues. Here the CDR3 DNA reads TGTGCCACCAGCAGGGACAGGGGGCCTAACTATGGCTACACCTTC. Its protein is CATSRDRGPNYGYTF.

The chain is built from TRBV10-1 and TRBJ2-3; D is uncertain. V lost 1 base and J 3 bases, leaving 8 bases between the germline ends. In germline, CDR1 is WNHNN, CDR2 SYGVQD (reference sequence). The CDR3 spans 14 residues. The CDR3: CASSEFPGTDTQYF. The CDR3 DNA is TGCGCCAGCAGTGAGTTCCCGGGTACAGATACGCAGTATTTT.

This chain connects TRBV4-2 to TRBJ1-1, with D possibly being TRBD1 (5 bases). This CDR3 has 14 residues. Germline assignment: CDR1 LGHNA and CDR2 YNFKEQ. Deletions cut 0 bases from V and 4 bases from J, with 9 bases between. The CDR3 DNA reads TGTGCCAGCAGCCAAGATACGGGGGGCACTGAAGCTTTCTTT. Residues: CASSQDTGGTEAFF.

J is TRBJ2-1 and V is TRBV27; maybe TRBD2 (7 bases). CDR1 and CDR2 (germline): MNHEY, SMNVEV (reference sequence). This CDR3 is built from 14 residues. The V end was cut by 6 bases, the J end by 7 bases, with 16 bases between. The CDR3 DNA sequence: TGTGCCAGCAGGAGGGGGGGCCGTGTTAATGAGCAGTTCTTC. Translated: CASRRGGRVNEQFF.

This clone was picked up one time. The V gene is TRBV5-1, the J gene TRBJ1-1; 9 positions agree with TRBD1. This CDR3 region has 14 residues. Germline values: CDR1 SGHRS, CDR2 YFSETQ. J gave up 8 bases and V 6 bases, and 11 bases lay outside the gene matches. CDR3 nucleotides: TGCGCCAGCAAGCAGATCGGGACAGGGACCGAAGCTTTCTTT. This gives the protein CASKQIGTGTEAFF.

This chain connects TRBV9 to TRBJ1-1; D unclear. The CDR3 has 13 amino acids. Germline loops: CDR1 SGDLS, CDR2 YYNGEE. With 2 bases removed from V and 8 bases from J, the gap between germline ends came to 13 bases. DNA of the CDR3: TGTGCCAGCAGCGTCGCTATTGTGTCGGAAGCTTTCTTT. It codes for CASSVAIVSEAFF.

A single count supports this clone. The chain joins TRBV2 to TRBJ1-1; TRBD1 is a possible D gene (5 bases). Trimming stripped 6 bases from V and 0 bases from J, with 11 bases between. This CDR3 contains 14 residues. Germline V CDR1 and CDR2: SNHLY, FYNNEI. CDR3 amino acids: CASSRQSMNTEAFF. The CDR3 coding sequence is TGTGCCAGCAGCCGACAGAGCATGAACACTGAAGCTTTCTTT.

The J gene is TRBJ1-2, the V gene TRBV2, with D unresolved. Trimming took 3 bases from V and 0 from J, leaving 11 bases between them. CDR3 length equals 15 residues. Germline V gene data show CDR1 as SNHLY and CDR2 as FYNNEI. In DNA, the CDR3 is TGTGCCAGCAGTGAGGTGGGCGCCGCTAACTATGGCTACACCTTC. Residues: CASSEVGAANYGYTF.

This clone showed up just once. This chain joins TRBV6-4 and TRBJ2-2, with 9 bases matching TRBD2. The trim removed 0 bases at V and 2 bases at J, leaving 4 bases unmatched. The CDR3 contains 17 residues. Germline V CDR1 and CDR2: MRHNA, SNTAGT. The DNA for the CDR3 is TGTGCCAGCAGTGACTCGGAAGCGGGGGGTAACACCGGGGAGCTGTTTTTT. It is translated as CASSDSEAGGNTGELFF.

This rearrangement joins TRBV7-9 to TRBJ2-5, with D uncertain. V lost 3 bases and J lost 0, with 5 bases in between. Germline V gene sequence: CDR1 SEHNR, CDR2 FQNEAQ (reference sequence). This CDR3 region has 13 residues. The CDR3 sequence: CASSLEYQETQYF. In DNA, the CDR3 is TGTGCCAGCAGCTTGGAGTACCAAGAGACCCAGTACTTC.

This chain links TRBV6-5 with TRBJ1-2; TRBD1 agrees at 7 bases. Trimming at V came to 6 bases and at J to 4 bases, leaving 8 bases not matched to a gene. The CDR3 is made up of 14 amino acids. CDR1 is MNHEY and CDR2 is SVGAGI in the germline V gene. The CDR3 DNA sequence: TGTGCCAGCAGCCCGACAGGGCTCGGCTATGGCTACACCTTC. It encodes CASSPTGLGYGYTF.

The chain is built from TRBV19 and TRBJ1-5; no clear D gene. CDR1 LNHDA and CDR2 SQIVND come from the germline V gene (reference sequence). Deletions cut 6 bases from V and 7 bases from J, with 16 bases between. This CDR3 contains 14 residues. This CDR3 reads CASSFGEGRQPQHF. The CDR3, as DNA: TGTGCCAGTAGCTTCGGCGAAGGGAGGCAGCCCCAGCATTTT.

The chain links TRBV10-3 to TRBJ1-1, with 8 nucleotides matching TRBD1. This CDR3 spans 15 amino acids. Unmatched junction bases numbered 9, after V lost 6 bases and J lost 3 bases. Germline V CDR1 and CDR2: ENHRY, SYGVKD. The CDR3 DNA sequence: TGTGCCATCAGGGTACTCAGGGGGCGTCACACTGAAGCTTTCTTT. Protein: CAIRVLRGRHTEAFF.

V usage is TRBV27 and J usage is TRBJ2-5; 7 bases are shared with TRBD1. Germline V gene sequence: CDR1 MNHEY, CDR2 SMNVEV (reference sequence). Trimming took 5 bases from V and 2 from J; bases not matched to a gene: 8. The CDR3 totals 15 residues. DNA of the CDR3: TGTGCCAGCAGTAGCATCGACAGGGTTCAAGAGACCCAGTACTTC. It translates to CASSSIDRVQETQYF.

This rearrangement joins TRBV19 to TRBJ1-4; perhaps TRBD1 as D (5 bases). Germline V gene data show CDR1 as LNHDA and CDR2 as SQIVND (reference sequence). This CDR3 has 16 residues. V was clipped by 4 bases and J by 5 bases, with 17 bases between them. The CDR3 nucleotides read TGTGCCAGTAGTAAACCGGACATCCCGGCCAATGAAAAACTGTTTTTT. Translating it yields CASSKPDIPANEKLFF.

The V and J genes are TRBV7-9 and TRBJ1-1; 11 bases align to TRBD1. CDR3 length: 16 residues. V trimming: 1 base; J trimming: 4 bases; junction bases outside the gene matches: 5. The germline CDR1 and CDR2 sequences are SEHNR and FQNEAQ (reference sequence). CDR3 amino acids: CASSLGTGGSRTEAFF. CDR3 sequence (DNA): TGTGCCAGCAGCTTAGGGACAGGGGGCAGTCGCACTGAAGCTTTCTTT.

The chain recombines TRBV7-8 with TRBJ2-3; 11 bases align to TRBD2. The CDR3 totals 19 residues. In germline, CDR1 is SGHVS, CDR2 FQNEAQ. The J segment lost 0 bases and the V segment lost 5 bases, leaving 13 bases of the junction unmatched. The chain's CDR3 is CASSPTLAGGPASTDTQYF. The CDR3 nucleotides are TGTGCCAGCAGCCCAACCCTAGCGGGGGGACCCGCTAGCACAGATACGCAGTATTTT.

The rearrangement uses TRBV9 and TRBJ2-1; maybe TRBD1 (6 bases). The length of the CDR3 is 20 residues. Germline V CDR1 and CDR2: SGDLS, YYNGEE. Trimming removed 6 bases from V and 0 bases from J, with 28 bases in between. CDR3 DNA: TGTGCCAGCACGGCAGCACCCAGAGGGGCGGAAGGGGGCTCCTACAATGAGCAGTTCTTC. The encoded protein is CASTAAPRGAEGGSYNEQFF.

V usage is TRBV11-2 and J usage is TRBJ2-7; 9 nucleotides agree with TRBD2. Per germline, CDR1 SGHAT and CDR2 FQNNGV. Trimming cost V 3 bases and J 1 base; bases outside gene matches: 4. This CDR3 has 15 amino acids. The CDR3 reads CASSFSSGESYEQYF. CDR3 DNA: TGTGCCAGCAGCTTTTCTAGCGGGGAGTCCTACGAGCAGTACTTC.

The genes are TRBV19 and TRBJ1-2; D gene ambiguous. V was pared by 5 bases and J by 0 bases, with 19 bases between. The CDR3 loop spans 17 amino acids. Germline assignment: CDR1 LNHDA and CDR2 SQIVND (reference sequence). CDR3 sequence reads: CASSSGRTNIPNYGYTF. CDR3 DNA sequence: TGTGCCAGTAGTTCAGGACGGACTAATATCCCTAACTATGGCTACACCTTC.

The chain links TRBV9 to TRBJ2-3; maybe TRBD2 (5 bases). The germline CDR1 and CDR2 sequences are SGDLS and YYNGEE. Trimming removed 2 bases from V and 2 bases from J, with 6 bases in between. This CDR3 is 13 amino acids long. The CDR3 region is CASSVGDTDTQYF. For the CDR3, the DNA is TGTGCCAGCAGCGTCGGGGACACAGATACGCAGTATTTT.